This is a list of T cell receptor beta chains from one sample in a study of blood T cell repertoires in COVID-19. Profiled with immunoSEQ multiplex PCR; TCRdb holds only in-frame clones, not every one. The data show 200,000 to 250,000 clones, more than 80% seen once. Input material: peripheral blood. All receptors come from a young man with COVID-19, enrolled during active disease. Both conserved end residues are trimmed from each CDR3.

v_call cdr3_aa
TRBV5-1 ASSVRQRTEKLF
TRBV5-6 ASSLEAGNEQF
TRBV5-1 ASRCRDRGSPPQH
TRBV2 ASSEGTNTEAF
TRBV6-5 ASSPQGAGTDTQY
TRBV20-1 SASTDRGTEKLF
TRBV7-6 ASSWTGGTSSYEQY
TRBV28 ATSPLEQGYQPQH
TRBV4-2 ASSNSGSSYNEQF
TRBV27 ASSLYPDRVRAGANVLT
TRBV7-3 ASSRSSVAGDSYEQY
TRBV3-1/TRBV3-2 ASSQDGSGRAHEQF
TRBV4-3 ASSQHRVATEAF
TRBV18 ASSTRGWGGYEQY
TRBV25-1 ASVNPRDKTYEQY
TRBV6-5 ASSSRTGSGNTIY
TRBV6-2/TRBV6-3 ASSYQPSWDTRPSTDTQY
TRBV7-8 ASSSRTYTDSNQPQH
TRBV7-2 ASSLRIGGREYRETQY
TRBV29-1 SVGADSYEQY
TRBV4-3 ASSQDHQPGRHEKLF
TRBV6-1 ASSELPTGGGVSNQPQH
TRBV7-3 ASSLTGLGGGQYNEQF
TRBV4-2 ASSHHQGTGQNTEAF
TRBV24-1 ATSDPGQGVTGELF
TRBV28 ASSPDRVGYNEQF
TRBV19 ASKFGQGAVRPQH
TRBV29-1 SAGDLGGQGYEQY
TRBV27 ASSSVPRGNYGYT
TRBV6-5 ASSTGVYGYT
TRBV25-1 ASSGAGTMNTGELF
TRBV5-8 ASSFRTGGAWYGPGELF
TRBV19 ASSIVKNGGTYEQY
TRBV4-1 ASSRKGAGGNTDTQY
TRBV28 ASSSTGTTGGQF
TRBV7-3 ASTYRGAGGHTDTQY
TRBV7-3 ASRVAGGPTNEQF
TRBV19 ASSTRQGFRNQPQH
TRBV19 ASWSGVDGYT
TRBV6-2/TRBV6-3 ASSYSSPGGGYT
TRBV28 ASSGRLTTSQPQH
TRBV6-5 ASSPDRINSPLH
TRBV2 ATGQLAGGLVERNEQF
TRBV12-5 ASGFTENEQF
TRBV25-1 ASSETDSNQPQH
TRBV28 ASRGQENYGYT
TRBV27 ASSPKTGFSYEQY
TRBV7-9 ASSLESGWYTGELF
TRBV6-1 ASSVPRAASSTDTQY
TRBV7-2 ASSLEAGLYNEQF
TRBV6-5 ASRQGYANYGYT
TRBV27 ASQGGLTPLH
TRBV6-6 ASSYQDRDGGYT
TRBV7-9 ASSRDTRGRGLF
TRBV12-3/TRBV12-4 ASTGQGNTEAF
TRBV7-2 ASSLALVRESGYT
TRBV30 AWSVQGGMGGANVLT
TRBV28 ASSFFGESYEQY
TRBV27 ASSLSGGNNQPQH
TRBV12-5 ASGPANSTVNTEAF